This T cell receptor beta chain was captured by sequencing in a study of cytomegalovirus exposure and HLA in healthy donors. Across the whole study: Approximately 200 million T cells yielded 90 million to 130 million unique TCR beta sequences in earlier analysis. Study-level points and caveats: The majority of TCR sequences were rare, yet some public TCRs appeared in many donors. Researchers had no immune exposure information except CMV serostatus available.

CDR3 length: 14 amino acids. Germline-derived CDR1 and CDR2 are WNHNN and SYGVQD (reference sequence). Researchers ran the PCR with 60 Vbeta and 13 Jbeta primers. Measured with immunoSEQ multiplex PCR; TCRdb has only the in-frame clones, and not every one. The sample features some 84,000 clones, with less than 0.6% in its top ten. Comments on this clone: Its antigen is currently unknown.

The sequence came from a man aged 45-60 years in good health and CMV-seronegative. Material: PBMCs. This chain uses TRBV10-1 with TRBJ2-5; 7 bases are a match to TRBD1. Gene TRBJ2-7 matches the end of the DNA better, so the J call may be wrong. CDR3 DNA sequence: TGCGCCAGCAGTGCCGGACAGGCTCTCTACGAGCAGTACTTC. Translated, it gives CASSAGQALYEQYF.